This TCR beta chain originates from a study of blood T cell repertoires in COVID-19. Whole-study context: Italy, Spain and the United States were the sources of the convalescent and acute COVID-19 samples. From T cells, B-cell-depleted T cells, or PBMCs came the material, which was cDNA or gDNA.

Clones were read by immunoSEQ multiplex PCR, and TCRdb kept only the in-frame ones, dropping some. This sample has some 28,000 clones; 80% to 90% occur once, and the top ten carry 9.5% to 13%. CDR3 size: 15 residues. J gave up 2 bases and V 0 bases, and 2 bases lay outside the gene matches. The germline V gene encodes CDR1 LGHNA and CDR2 YNFKEQ. This clonotype was obtained from a man in his sixties with acute or convalescent COVID-19. Sequencing input: peripheral blood. V and J are TRBV4-2 and TRBJ1-2, with 8 nucleotides matching TRBD1. DNA for the CDR3: TGTGCCAGCAGCCAAGAACAGGGGGGCAACTATGGCTACACCTTC. This encodes CASSQEQGGNYGYTF.